The clone carrying this T cell receptor (beta chain) appeared a few times. Its antigen remains unknown. Expressed TCRB transcripts were sequenced because the entire RNA isolate underwent reverse transcription. TCRdb's copy holds only in-frame clones and misses some; the assay was immunoSEQ multiplex PCR. The sample consists of about 740,000 clones, roughly 13% of them appearing once. These data are taken from a study of beta chain features in type 1 diabetes. Study context: All of the samples together had 85 million to 140 million sorted cells examined. The study's findings and limits: These data did not resolve whether HLA type affects TCRB rearrangement. When cDNA is sequenced, cells with high TCR expression could be over-represented. For type 1 diabetes patients, VDJ junctions showed fewer insertions and more deletions. When Type 1 diabetes patients were examined, their TCRB CDR3s proved moderately but significantly shorter in all four CD4+ subsets.

CDR3 length: 15 residues. V dropped 6 bases and J dropped 0 bases, with 14 bases sitting between them. CDR1 is MDHEN and CDR2 is SYDVKM in the germline V gene. The chain is built from TRBV28 and TRBJ1-2; TRBD1 is a possible D gene (5 bases). This clonotype was sampled from a man between 18 and 35 years old with type 1 diabetes. The sequencing input was naive CD4+ T cells from blood. The DNA of the CDR3 is TGTGCCAGCAGCACGGCGGCAGGGTCTAACTATGGCTACACCTTC. It specifies CASSTAAGSNYGYTF.